A single sample is the source of the 2 T cell receptor beta chains below, sequenced in a study of T cells expressing NK-cell markers. TCRdb re-called the 5' RACE reads; one entry per CDR3 protein, DNA not given. The specimen's table records 550,000 to 600,000 distinct CDR3 sequences. Sequenced material: blood T cells: a sorted CD56 or NKG2C T cell subset, CD4+ or CD8+ T cells, or bulk PBMC T cells (not recorded which). The source is a man aged 18-30 years in good health.

CDR3: CASSLGIADSEQFF. The rearrangement links TRBV5-1 to TRBJ2-1. Germline loops: CDR1 SGHRS, CDR2 YFSETQ. There are 14 residues in the CDR3. The variable domain in full, completed from reference TRBV5-1 and TRBJ2-1, reads KAGVTQTPRYLIKTRGQQVTLSCSPISGHRSVSWYQQTPGQGLQFLFEYFSETQRNKGNFPGRFSGRQFSNSRSEMNVSTLELGDSALYLCASSLGIADSEQFFGPGTRLTVL.

The chain joins TRBV9 to TRBJ2-7. This CDR3 spans 13 amino acids. CDR1 is SGDLS, CDR2 YYNGEE, per germline. CDR3 in amino acids: CASSPTEAYEQYF.